The 16 T cell receptor beta chains below were found in one sample sequenced in a study of T cell changes during pregnancy in multiple sclerosis. Here immunoSEQ multiplex PCR was the method, and the copy in TCRdb shows in-frame clones only, minus some. The sample has 98,000 or so clones; roughly 92% are singletons. The sample in question was peripheral blood, obtained after pregnancy. These receptor sequences come from a female donor with multiple sclerosis, enrolled in a pregnancy study.

The rearrangement links TRBV13 to TRBJ2-7; no firm D call. V was cut by 0 bases and J by 0 bases, with 12 bases left in between. Germline V lookup: CDR1 PRHDT, CDR2 FYEKMQ (reference sequence). The length of the CDR3 is 16 residues. The CDR3 is CASSLGVSHSSYEQYF. In nucleotides, the CDR3 is TGTGCCAGCAGCTTAGGGGTTTCTCATAGCTCCTACGAGCAGTACTTC.

This clone was seen once. This CDR3 reads CASSTGMNTEAFF. CDR3 nucleotide sequence: TGTGCCAGCTCAACAGGGATGAACACTGAAGCTTTCTTT. The chain uses TRBV18 and TRBJ1-1, with D tentatively TRBD1 (6 bases). The germline V and J ends were trimmed by 5 bases and 0 bases, with 7 bases remaining between them. Germline CDR1 KGHSH, CDR2 LQKENI. The CDR3 extends over 13 amino acids. Filled out from reference TRBV18 and TRBJ1-1, the complete variable domain reads NAGVMQNPRHLVRRRGQEARLRCSPMKGHSHVYWYRQLPEEGLKFMVYLQKENIIDESGMPKERFSAEFPKEGPSILRIQQVVRGDSAAYFCASSTGMNTEAFFGQGTRLTVV.

This chain uses TRBV7-9 with TRBJ2-5, with TRBD1 identical over 7 bases. This CDR3 is 12 amino acids long. From germline, CDR1 is SEHNR and CDR2 FQNEAQ (reference sequence). The V segment lost 10 bases and the J segment 5 bases; nucleotides outside the gene matches: 7. The CDR3 reads CATSRGRETQYF. The CDR3 DNA sequence: TGTGCCACCTCGAGGGGGCGGGAGACCCAGTACTTC.

This clone appeared once. This chain uses TRBV19 with TRBJ2-7; weak D call: TRBD2 (6 bases). V lost 0 bases and J 1 base, leaving 10 bases between the germline ends. Germline assignment: CDR1 LNHDA and CDR2 SQIVND (reference sequence). This CDR3 is 15 amino acids long. The chain's CDR3 is CASSIDLRGSYEQYF. DNA of the CDR3: TGTGCCAGTAGTATAGATCTACGGGGGTCCTACGAGCAGTACTTC.

This chain uses TRBV18 with TRBJ2-7; 7 bases are shared with TRBD2. Losses at the gene ends were 4 bases for V and 6 bases for J; bases not matched to a gene: 6. CDR3 length: 13 amino acids. Germline V lookup: CDR1 KGHSH, CDR2 LQKENI. CDR3 sequence: CASSQGLRVEQYF. The CDR3 DNA sequence: TGTGCCAGCTCACAGGGACTAAGAGTCGAGCAGTACTTC.

The J gene is TRBJ2-1, the V gene TRBV19; perhaps TRBD1 as D (5 bases). This CDR3 is built from 15 residues. Looked up from germline, CDR1 is LNHDA and CDR2 is SQIVND (reference sequence). Trimming took 7 bases from V and 1 from J, leaving 14 bases between them. The CDR3 spells CASTADRTSYNEQFF. CDR3 coding DNA: TGTGCCAGTACCGCTGACAGAACATCCTACAATGAGCAGTTCTTC.

The CDR3 is CASSDEGTDKEAFF. In DNA, the CDR3 is TGTGCCAGCAGTGACGAGGGAACGGATAAAGAAGCTTTCTTT. The chain has TRBV6-4 and TRBJ1-1; D remains ambiguous. Trimming cost V 2 bases and J 8 bases, with 15 bases left between them. CDR1 MRHNA and CDR2 SNTAGT come from the germline V gene. The CDR3 has 14 residues.

The V gene is TRBV2, the J gene TRBJ2-2; TRBD1 is a possible D gene (6 bases). Per the germline V gene, CDR1 is SNHLY and CDR2 is FYNNEI. The CDR3 totals 13 residues. The ends were cut back, 9 bases at V and 1 base at J, with 9 bases in the middle. The CDR3 DNA is TGTGCCAGACAGGGTCAGAACACCGGGGAGCTGTTTTTT. Translating gives CARQGQNTGELFF.

This chain joins TRBV18 and TRBJ1-1, with TRBD1 as a possible D gene (6 bases). Germline assignment: CDR1 KGHSH and CDR2 LQKENI. The CDR3 is 13 residues long. Trimming took off 2 bases at V and 10 bases at J, with 14 bases between the two ends. CDR3 nucleotide sequence: TGTGCCAGCTCACCAGGGAACAGGGCGGGAGCTTTCTTT. As protein: CASSPGNRAGAFF.

The V gene is TRBV7-2, the J gene TRBJ1-4; no reliable D call. This CDR3 is 15 amino acids long. The V gene's germline CDR1 is SGHTA and CDR2 FQGNSA. Trimming pared 2 bases from V and 3 bases from J, leaving 10 bases between. The CDR3 DNA follows: TGTGCCAGCAGCTTAACGGGAACGGCTAATGAAAAACTGTTTTTT. Translation gives CASSLTGTANEKLFF.

CDR3 protein: CASSRGGRADYEQYF. The CDR3 coding sequence is TGTGCCAGTAGTAGAGGGGGCAGGGCCGATTACGAGCAGTACTTC. J is TRBJ2-7 and V is TRBV19, with 7 bases matching TRBD1. Germline loops: CDR1 LNHDA, CDR2 SQIVND (reference sequence). The CDR3 consists of 15 residues. Losses at the gene ends were 4 bases for V and 4 bases for J; bases not matched to a gene: 10.

CDR3 in amino acids: CASTNSGNTIYF. The CDR3 nucleotides are TGTGCCAGCACCAACTCTGGAAACACCATATATTTT. J is TRBJ1-3 and V is TRBV7-9; D ambiguous. The CDR3 contains 12 residues. Germline CDR1 reads SEHNR; CDR2 reads FQNEAQ (reference sequence). Trimming removed 7 bases at V and 0 bases at J, with 4 bases between.

CDR3 sequence (DNA): TGTGCCAGCAGCCCCAATGACGCAGGGGTTACCTACGAGCAGTACTTC. It codes for CASSPNDAGVTYEQYF. V gene TRBV14 combines with J gene TRBJ2-7; weak D call: TRBD1 (6 bases). Trimming left V 4 bases short and J 2 bases short, with 18 bases between. CDR1 and CDR2 (germline): SGHDN, FVKESK. The CDR3 runs to 16 residues.

This sequence joins TRBV19 and TRBJ2-7, with 7 bases matching TRBD1. J lost 3 bases, V lost 2 bases, and 4 bases had no gene match. The CDR3 sequence is 14 residues long. Per the germline V gene, CDR1 is LNHDA and CDR2 is SQIVND (reference sequence). As DNA, the CDR3 is TGTGCCAGTAGTATATACCAGGGGGACTACGAGCAGTACTTC. Its protein product is CASSIYQGDYEQYF.

The V and J genes are TRBV7-2 and TRBJ1-2; unclear D gene. This CDR3 contains 15 residues. V was cut by 1 base and J by 2 bases, with 11 bases left in between. CDR1 and CDR2 (germline): SGHTA, FQGNSA. The chain's CDR3 is CASSLGPGRNYGYTF. Written as DNA, the CDR3 is TGTGCCAGCAGCTTAGGCCCGGGGAGAAACTATGGCTACACCTTC.

The J gene is TRBJ1-1, the V gene TRBV6-5; 9 bases line up with TRBD1. This CDR3 has 14 residues. The J segment lost 4 bases and the V segment lost 6 bases, leaving 6 bases of the junction unmatched. Germline CDR1 is MNHEY and CDR2 is SVGAGI. CDR3 residues: CASRKTGGGTEAFF. In nucleotides, the CDR3 is TGTGCCAGCAGAAAAACAGGGGGCGGCACTGAAGCTTTCTTT.